The clone carrying this T cell receptor beta chain was detected many times. This specimen comes from a study of human T cells and chemical hapten exposure. This sample's time point: pre-sensitization, week 0. Treatment in this sample: therapeutic diphenylcyclopropenone sensitization with weekly scalp DPC. Whole blood that had not been fractionated was the source of extracted total RNA. TCRdb used MiXCR to reprocess the RACE reads, holding one entry per CDR3 protein. The sample has 35,000 to 50,000 distinct CDR3 sequences; more than 9% are singletons. The CDR3 has 16 amino acids. Unmatched junction bases numbered 9, after V lost 3 bases and J lost 2 bases. Germline CDR1 reads SGHAT; CDR2 reads FQNNGV.

This TCR came from a man younger than 40 with alopecia areata. Some clones in this sample may be carry-over from other donors' samples. The chain uses TRBV11-2 and TRBJ2-5; TRBD1 matches at 7 bases. The sequencing used whole blood, collected in connection with sensitization to the hapten diphenylcyclopropenone (DPC). CDR3 bases: TGTGCCAGCAGCTTCGTTTCCGGGACAGCTCAAGAGACCCAGTACTTC. Translated, it gives CASSFVSGTAQETQYF.